What follows are 10 T cell receptor beta chains derived from one specimen sequenced in a study of shared clonotypes between healthy human individuals. Produced via immunoSEQ multiplex PCR; TCRdb's table is partial and in-frame only. The data contain hundreds of thousands of clones, about 70% of them singletons. The sequencing input was memory CD4+ T cells sorted from blood. Subset indicated: CD45RA-negative fraction. These receptors were taken from a man aged 25 to 40 in good health.

This clone came up once. This chain connects TRBV19 to TRBJ2-5, with D tentatively TRBD1 or TRBD2 (6 bases each). The CDR3 has 17 residues. Trimming stripped 1 base from V and 4 bases from J, with 19 bases between. The germline gives CDR1 LNHDA, CDR2 SQIVND (reference sequence). CDR3 region: CASSIVPPGGGGETQYF. The CDR3 DNA follows: TGTGCCAGTAGTATAGTACCCCCCGGGGGCGGTGGAGAGACCCAGTACTTC.

This clone was counted ten times or more. This rearrangement joins TRBV7-6 to TRBJ2-1; D is possibly TRBD2 (6 bases). Germline CDR1 is SGHVS and CDR2 is FNYEAQ. Trimming pared 8 bases from V and 7 bases from J, leaving 18 bases between. There are 14 residues in the CDR3. Here the CDR3 reads CASSVLALANEQFF. The CDR3 DNA is TGTGCCAGCTCCGTACTAGCCCTGGCGAATGAGCAGTTCTTC.

Remarks on this clone: Different DNA sequences within this sample yield the same CDR3. The chain joins TRBV9 to TRBJ2-5, with D hard to call. The CDR3 has 12 amino acids. Germline V gives CDR1 SGDLS, CDR2 YYNGEE. With 0 bases removed from V and 7 bases from J, the gap between germline ends came to 7 bases. The CDR3 DNA follows: TGTGCCAGCAGCGTAGCTACGGGGACCCAGTACTTC. This translates into CASSVATGTQYF.

V usage is TRBV28 and J usage is TRBJ2-5; D is uncertain. The CDR3 runs to 13 residues. The V end was cut by 4 bases, the J end by 1 base, with 7 bases between. The germline gives CDR1 MDHEN, CDR2 SYDVKM. CDR3 amino acids: CASSSPVQETQYF. As DNA, the CDR3 is TGTGCCAGCAGTTCCCCGGTCCAAGAGACCCAGTACTTC.

The gene calls are TRBV6-5 and TRBJ1-2, with D possibly matching TRBD1 (5 bases). The CDR3 runs 13 residues. V was pared by 5 bases and J by 6 bases, with 13 bases between. Germline V gene lookup returns CDR1 MNHEY and CDR2 SVGAGI. CDR3 in amino acids: CASSGPGGHGYTF. The CDR3 nucleotides read TGTGCCAGCAGTGGCCCCGGGGGACATGGCTACACCTTC.

The chain employs TRBV19 and TRBJ2-3; TRBD1 matches at 9 bases. The junction had 10 bases not matched to a gene; V was cut back by 7 bases and J by 2 bases. The CDR3 loop spans 16 amino acids. Germline CDR1 LNHDA, CDR2 SQIVND (reference sequence). The DNA of the CDR3 is TGTGCCAGTACCCCACAGGGGGCTACGAACACAGATACGCAGTATTTT. It codes for CASTPQGATNTDTQYF.

This clone showed up just a few times. The chain is built from TRBV7-6 and TRBJ1-1; tentative D call: TRBD1 (5 bases). CDR1 is SGHVS, CDR2 FNYEAQ, per germline. V gave up 1 base and J gave up 7 bases, with 10 bases separating them. The CDR3 contains 13 residues. The CDR3 region is CASSLVSGVEAFF. The DNA for the CDR3 is TGTGCCAGCAGCTTAGTGTCGGGGGTTGAAGCTTTCTTT.

This chain joins TRBV30 and TRBJ1-1, with D unclear. From germline, CDR1 is GTSNPN and CDR2 SVGIG (reference sequence). Trimming pared 3 bases from V and 1 base from J, leaving 12 bases between. This CDR3 comprises 14 residues. CDR3 nucleotide sequence: TGTGCCTGGAGGGGCTTGGGTCAGAACACTGAAGCTTTCTTT. Encoded protein: CAWRGLGQNTEAFF.

This sequence joins TRBV2 and TRBJ1-5; D is unresolved. The CDR3 extends over 13 amino acids. The germline V gene has CDR1 SNHLY and CDR2 FYNNEI. The ends were cut back, 3 bases at V and 6 bases at J, with 9 bases in the middle. CDR3 nucleotides: TGTGCCAGCAGTGATGGCAACGCTCAGCCCCAGCATTTT. Translation gives CASSDGNAQPQHF.

The J gene is TRBJ2-1, the V gene TRBV19, with D unclear. Per the germline V gene, CDR1 is LNHDA and CDR2 is SQIVND (reference sequence). The CDR3 sequence is 12 residues long. V lost 5 bases and J lost 8, with 10 bases in between. The CDR3 DNA follows: TGTGCCAGTAGTCCACTGGGATATGAGCAGTTCTTC. Its translation is CASSPLGYEQFF.